This record looks at one T cell receptor (beta chain) sequence and its context. Its recognized antigen is unknown. No much larger clone exists at a distance of one base, and base qualities are not known. This entry comes from a study of blood T cell repertoires in COVID-19 (dated by TCRdb to about 2020). For the wider study: Samples covering the acute and convalescent phases of COVID-19 were provided by collaborators in the United States, Italy and Spain. The dataset comprised deeply sampled blood TCRbeta repertoires from subjects exposed to, actively infected with, or recovered from COVID-19. Samples were obtained from the ongoing ImmuneRACE study (first 160 participants) and from about 1,300 subjects provided by 6 global collaborators. The sample metadata nearly always contained a de-identified subject ID, COVID-19 status, age in years and sex. Where HLA class I and class II types were available, the types were taken from metadata supplied by the sample provider, not from assay-based typing. The material from the prospective study consisted of cDNA or gDNA derived from T cells, B-cell-depleted T cells, or PBMCs. A freely available public database, intended as a resource for researchers studying the immune response to SARS-CoV-2, is where the repertoires were released. What the authors observed across the whole study: Clinical and demographic metadata were provided uncurated, with the amount varying by source and participant.

One collaborating source in Seattle enrolled patients while the patients were actively infected and followed the patients over time throughout the course of disease. The collaborating institutions used their own protocols to collect whole blood in K2EDTA tubes. Collaborator samples were shipped for TCRbeta analysis as frozen whole blood, isolated PBMCs, or DNA extracted from either sample type. TCRbeta CDR3 regions were amplified from genomic DNA by means of the immunoSEQ Assay, a bias-controlled multiplex PCR. Per the source publication's procedure: Within the assay, amplification of reference gene primers was used to estimate how many nucleated cells each sample contained. Sequence reads were collapsed and filtered to measure the absolute abundance of every unique TCRbeta CDR3 rearrangement. For each sample, productive Simpson clonality was calculated as the square root of Simpson's diversity index across productive rearrangements. Held by TCRdb, this immuneACCESS table contains in-frame sequences only and omits some clones. Under half of the omission traces to an unresolved V gene where checked; the cause of the rest is unknown. That table gives V, J and clone size, and the DNA gave D and trimming. The sample table contains some 390,000 clones; only one count was recorded for about 89% of them. The ten largest make up 2.3% of the sample.

Based on the germline V gene, the CDR1 and CDR2 sequences are MGHRA and YSYEKL. Trimming accounts for 1 base at V and 6 bases at J, while the number of junction bases matched to no gene is 4. The cysteine opens and the phenylalanine closes a CDR3 of 14 amino acids. The kept DNA is CDR3 alone, 42 bases in frame from the first base. Specimen: peripheral blood. This sequence originates from a woman aged 55-70 years with COVID-19, enrolled during active disease. Recombination connected TRBV4-1 to TRBJ2-7; a stretch of 9 junction bases matches TRBD1. The nucleotides are TGCGCCAGCAGCCAAGGCGGGACAGGGTTCGAGCAGTACTTC. This translates into CASSQGGTGFEQYF.